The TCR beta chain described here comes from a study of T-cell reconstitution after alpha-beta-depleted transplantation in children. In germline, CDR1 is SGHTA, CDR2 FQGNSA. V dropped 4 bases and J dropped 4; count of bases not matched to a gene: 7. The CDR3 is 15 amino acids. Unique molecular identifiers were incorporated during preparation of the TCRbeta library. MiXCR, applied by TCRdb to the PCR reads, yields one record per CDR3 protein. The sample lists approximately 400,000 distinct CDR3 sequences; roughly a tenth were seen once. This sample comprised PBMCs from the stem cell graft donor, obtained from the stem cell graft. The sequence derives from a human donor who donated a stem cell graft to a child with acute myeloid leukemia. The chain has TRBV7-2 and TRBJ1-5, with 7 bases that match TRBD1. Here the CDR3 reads CASSSLQGSNQPQHF. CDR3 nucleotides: TGTGCCAGCAGCTCCCTACAGGGGAGTAATCAGCCCCAGCATTTT.